This is a list of T cell receptor beta chains from one sample in a study of shared clonotypes between healthy human individuals. Profiling relied on immunoSEQ multiplex PCR, and the TCRdb table lists in-frame clones only, not all of them. The sample lists about 700,000 clones, 92% occurring once. The sample taken for sequencing was naive CD8+ T cells sorted from blood. The receptors shown here come from a man aged 25 to 40 in good health. CDR3s leave out the opening cysteine and the closing phenylalanine or tryptophan.

j_call	v_call	cdr3_aa
TRBJ2-3	TRBV27	ASSLLAGEDTQY
TRBJ2-2	TRBV28	ASSWQVKRDTGELF
TRBJ2-7	TRBV15	ATRHSGRLAYEQY
TRBJ2-2	TRBV9	ASSEGGGKGGELF
TRBJ2-7	TRBV7-3	ASSDRRGGSYEQY
TRBJ2-1	TRBV4-1	ASSQEIYNEQF
NA	TRBV7-2	ASSLAGGSLFYEQY
TRBJ2-1	TRBV11-3	ASSSGTMGNEQF
TRBJ2-4	TRBV4-3	ASSTRLAGGPSSIQY
TRBJ2-1	TRBV4-1	ASSQAELVKDNEQF
TRBJ2-2	TRBV5-1	ASSSGLGYAGELF
TRBJ1-1	TRBV19	ASSWTGETEAF
TRBJ2-1	TRBV7-6	ASSLGGVGYNEQF
TRBJ1-2	TRBV28	ASSLGQAYGYT
TRBJ2-1	TRBV6-1	ASTAQSSYNEQF
TRBJ2-1	TRBV11-2	ASSLRGGSLNEQF
TRBJ2-1	TRBV2	ASSVDTLNEQF
TRBJ2-1	TRBV27	ASSLGLYNEQF
TRBJ2-1	TRBV4-2	ASSQLQGLLNNEQF
TRBJ2-7	TRBV19	ASSATQSGFPYEQY
TRBJ2-7	TRBV6-4	ASSPEIYEQY
TRBJ2-1	TRBV6-6	ASSYLDGEQF
TRBJ2-1	TRBV7-8	ASSLVSSGLVVTEQF
TRBJ2-7	TRBV5-1	ASSSLEGVLSYEQY
TRBJ2-3	TRBV27	ASSLGQLGDTQY
TRBJ2-7	TRBV27	ASSFAQGFEQY
TRBJ1-1	TRBV6-5	ASSLRGGTPNTEAF
TRBJ2-1	TRBV19	ASSIAGAPNEQF
TRBJ2-7	TRBV13	ASSSEVPGSKEQY
TRBJ1-1	TRBV18	ASHTPLDTEAF
TRBJ2-7	TRBV6-6	ASSYITGPYSYEQY
TRBJ2-7	TRBV4-1	ASSQDWGDEQY
TRBJ2-7	TRBV18	ASSPGTGASYEQY
TRBJ1-5	TRBV19	ASSILPPGTGPNQPQH
TRBJ2-1	TRBV29-1	SVADIRHNEQF
TRBJ1-2	TRBV5-6	ASSFPFTGQGAYGYT
TRBJ1-1	TRBV27	ASSRLGGNTEAF
TRBJ2-2	TRBV7-9	ASSLEGTGDTGELF
TRBJ2-3	TRBV7-2	ASSLWDRGQDTQY
TRBJ2-1	TRBV28	ASSNPRAGFSYNEQF
TRBJ2-7	TRBV11-2	ASSPYRGGYEQY
TRBJ2-7	TRBV11-2	ASSLGGITGPSYEQY
TRBJ1-2	TRBV19	ASSSPYRDAGLANYGYT
TRBJ2-4	TRBV10-1	ASSSRGADIQY
TRBJ2-3	TRBV27	ASSSQAGLAPYGDTQY
TRBJ1-5	TRBV6-5	ASSASGQPQH
TRBJ2-1	TRBV4-1	ASSQATAGYGSYNEQF
TRBJ2-1	TRBV28	ASSSNLMTSGRRDEQF
TRBJ2-3	TRBV5-1	ASSLEGPPRTDTQY
TRBJ1-2	TRBV27	ASSFLGGTYGYT
TRBJ2-3	TRBV7-9	ASSLDRDSLTDTQY
TRBJ2-3	TRBV7-9	ASSPTGDRLSTDTQY
TRBJ1-1	TRBV2	ASSEGLEGAF
TRBJ2-7	TRBV4-1	ASSQGTGTIAGVGYEQY
TRBJ2-7	TRBV2	ASGDSSYEQY